One T cell receptor (beta chain) is described in this entry. The antigen remains undetermined. This specimen belongs to a study of liver allograft versus peripheral blood T cells. Study-wide context: Graft-liver T cell receptor repertoires were compared against recipient peripheral blood repertoires.

One entry per CDR3 protein, called by TCRdb with MiXCR from the reads. The table includes about 2,700 distinct CDR3 sequences, about a sixth detected once. CDR1 is MNHEY, CDR2 SMNVEV, per germline (reference sequence). CDR3 length: 16 amino acids. V lost 6 bases, J lost 7 bases, and 13 bases stayed unmatched. Study-level results: Reportedly, the T cell receptor repertoires present inside liver allografts differed from those in peripheral blood.

The chain links TRBV27 to TRBJ2-1; TRBD1 matches at 9 bases. The receptor was isolated from a human patient who had a liver transplant. Some T cells may be provided by the graft donor. CDR3 protein: CASSPGQGTSLNEQFF. Here the CDR3 DNA reads TGTGCCAGCAGCCCCGGACAGGGGACCTCCTTGAATGAGCAGTTCTTC.